This T cell receptor beta chain was sequenced during a study of blood T cell repertoires in COVID-19. Background on the study: Whether acute or convalescent, the COVID-19 samples came from the United States, Italy and Spain. PBMCs, B-cell-depleted T cells, or T cells provided the cDNA or gDNA that made up the material.

Authors' analysis steps: Nucleated cell counts were estimated from reference gene primer amplification. The table came from immunoSEQ multiplex PCR; TCRdb's copy has only in-frame clones and leaves some out. V, J and clone size reflect that table, while D and trimming were determined from the DNA. Altogether 190,000 or so clones are present, roughly 77% being singletons, with the ten largest covering 12%. Per the germline V gene, CDR1 is MDHEN and CDR2 is SYDVKM. This CDR3 region has 15 residues. The V end was cut by 2 bases, the J end by 2 bases, with 10 bases between. In this sample, this clone turned up once. Followed over time, Seattle patients had been enrolled while infection was active.

Specimen: peripheral blood. This receptor was identified in a woman of 80 years or more with COVID-19, enrolled during active disease. This rearrangement joins TRBV28 to TRBJ1-5; D remains ambiguous. The CDR3 DNA sequence: TGTGCCAGCAGTTTACGGGGATACGGCAATCAGCCCCAGCATTTT. Translating gives CASSLRGYGNQPQHF.